This is a list of T cell receptor beta chains from one sample in a study of cytomegalovirus exposure and HLA in healthy donors. This table comes from immunoSEQ multiplex PCR, and its TCRdb copy is limited to in-frame clones, with some not included. The sample carries over 100,000 clones, approximately 91% recorded once. Sequencing used PBMCs. Every receptor here comes from a young woman in good health and CMV-seronegative. Both conserved end residues are part of each CDR3. A D gene is named only where the DNA matches it firmly. A clone size is listed for some rows: how often the clone was seen (once, few, many), or a class if it is expanded.

v_call	j_call	clone_size	d_call	cdr3_nt	cdr3_aa
TRBV23-1	TRBJ2-2	.	TRBD1	TGCGCCAGAAGACAGGGGAGCGGGGAGCTGTTTTTT	CARRQGSGELFF
TRBV2	TRBJ1-1	.	.	TGTGCCAGCAGTGATGCAGGGGAGAACACTGAAGCTTTCTTT	CASSDAGENTEAFF
TRBV27	TRBJ2-3	once	TRBD2	TGTGCCAGCACGGGCGGGGGACCAGATACGCAGTATTTT	CASTGGGPDTQYF
TRBV2	TRBJ2-1	.	.	TGTGCCAGCAGTGACTGGGAGGATGAGCAGTTCTTC	CASSDWEDEQFF
TRBV23-1	TRBJ1-2	once	TRBD1	TGCGCCAGCAGTCAACCCCATGCAGGGGGGCTAGGCTACACCTTC	CASSQPHAGGLGYTF
TRBV6-6	TRBJ2-1	.	TRBD2	TGTGCCAGCAGAGAACTAGCGGAGGGCTACAATGAGCAGTTCTTC	CASRELAEGYNEQFF
TRBV6-6	TRBJ2-7	few	.	TGTGCCAGCAGCCGCTCGGGGGACTACGAGCAGTACTTC	CASSRSGDYEQYF
TRBV7-3	TRBJ2-2	.	.	TGTGCCAGCAGCCCAGGGGAATTGGGCGGGGAGCTGTTTTTT	CASSPGELGGELFF
TRBV11-3	TRBJ2-1	.	.	TGTGCCAGCAAACCGTACGGGGGATACAATGAGCAGTTCTTC	CASKPYGGYNEQFF
TRBV28	TRBJ2-3	.	TRBD2	TGTGCCAGCAGTTTATGGGGAGCGGGAGGATCCGGCGGCACAGATACGCAGTATTTT	CASSLWGAGGSGGTDTQYF
TRBV6-6	TRBJ2-5	.	.	TGTGCCAGCAGCTTTCGGGGACAAGAGACCCAGTACTTC	CASSFRGQETQYF
TRBV7-3	TRBJ2-2	.	TRBD2	TGTGCCAGCAGCTTATACCGCGGGGGGACCTCCGGGGAGCTGTTTTTT	CASSLYRGGTSGELFF
TRBV11-2	TRBJ2-3	.	TRBD1	TGTGCCAGCAGCTTAAAACCGGGACAGGGGGCTCCCCAGCAGTATTTT	CASSLKPGQGAPQQYF
TRBV6-5	TRBJ1-3	.	.	TGTGCCAGCAGTTTCAAGGGGACTCCTGGAAACACCATATATTTT	CASSFKGTPGNTIYF
TRBV5-6	TRBJ2-7	.	.	TGTGCCAGCAGCTTGGGGCCGGGCGGGAACTACGAGCAGTACTTC	CASSLGPGGNYEQYF
TRBV28	TRBJ1-5	.	TRBD1	TGTGCCAGCATAAATTGGGGACAGCACAATCAGCCCCAGCATTTT	CASINWGQHNQPQHF
TRBV9	TRBJ1-2	.	TRBD1	TGTGCCAGCAGCCGACCCGGGACAGGGGGAAATGGCTACACCTTC	CASSRPGTGGNGYTF
TRBV7-2	TRBJ2-7	once	.	TGTGCCAGCAGCTTGAGCGGACAGCAACCTTACGAGCAGTACTTC	CASSLSGQQPYEQYF
TRBV29-1	TRBJ1-2	.	TRBD1	TGCAGCGTTGAGGGACAGACCTACACCTTC	CSVEGQTYTF
TRBV7-2	TRBJ2-2	.	.	TGTGCCAGCAGCTTAGGAGTGAACACCGGGGAGCTGTTTTTT	CASSLGVNTGELFF
TRBV9	TRBJ1-2	.	.	TGTGCCAGCAGCGTAGGCGGCTATGGCTACACCTTC	CASSVGGYGYTF
TRBV9	TRBJ2-1	.	.	TGTGCCAGCAGCGAAGGGCGGGACTCCTACAATGAGCAGTTCTTC	CASSEGRDSYNEQFF
TRBV5-4	TRBJ2-1	.	TRBD2	TGTGCCAGCAGCATTGCCGGGACTAGCGGCAATGAGCAGTTCTTC	CASSIAGTSGNEQFF
TRBV6-5	TRBJ2-3	.	.	TGTGCCAGCTCGCCGAGGGTGACAGATACGCAGTATTTT	CASSPRVTDTQYF
TRBV9	TRBJ2-5	.	TRBD2	TGTGCCAGCAGCGTAACGGGAGGGCCGGAGGGGGAGACCCAGTACTTC	CASSVTGGPEGETQYF
TRBV9	TRBJ1-1	.	TRBD1	TGTGCCAGCAGCGGGTCGGCCACAGGGGGCAACGAAGCTTTCTTT	CASSGSATGGNEAFF
TRBV7-6	TRBJ2-1	.	.	TGTGCCAGCAGCCCGACTAGATCCAATGAGCAGTTCTTC	CASSPTRSNEQFF
TRBV5-6	TRBJ1-1	.	.	TGTGCCAGCAGCTTGGCCCAGGGGTCGGCTTTCTTT	CASSLAQGSAFF
TRBV28	TRBJ2-7	once	.	TGTGCCAGCGGGAGCAGGGGATACGAGCAGTACTTC	CASGSRGYEQYF
TRBV7-9	TRBJ2-7	.	.	TGTGCCAGCAGCTCCAGACAGGAAGGAAACGAGCAGTACTTC	CASSSRQEGNEQYF
TRBV28	TRBJ2-1	once	.	TGTGCCAGCACCCAAGGGGGGGGAGTAGCCAATGAGCAGTTCTTC	CASTQGGGVANEQFF
TRBV4-3	TRBJ1-4	.	.	TGCGCCAGCAGCCAAGACCTCCCGGGTCGGGATGAAAAACTGTTTTTT	CASSQDLPGRDEKLFF
TRBV4-2	TRBJ2-6	.	.	TGTGCCACGGGCGAAGGGGCTGGGGCCAACGTCCTGACTTTC	CATGEGAGANVLTF
TRBV30	TRBJ1-1	.	.	TGTGCCTGGAGAAAAGCCGGTTCGAACACTGAAGCTTTCTTT	CAWRKAGSNTEAFF
TRBV9	TRBJ2-2	.	.	TGTGCCAGCAGCGGGCGGGGAAACACCGGGGAGCTGTTTTTT	CASSGRGNTGELFF
TRBV5-1	TRBJ2-3	.	TRBD2	TGCGCCAGCAGCTTTGGGCTAGCGGGGGGAAGTCCTAGCACAGATACGCAGTATTTT	CASSFGLAGGSPSTDTQYF
TRBV11-3	TRBJ2-3	.	.	TGTGCCAGCAGCCCCGGAGCCCTAGTTCCAGATACGCAGTATTTT	CASSPGALVPDTQYF
TRBV7-8	TRBJ1-2	.	.	TGTGCCAGCAGCTTAGGGGAGGGGGGGCCTAACTATGGCTACACCTTC	CASSLGEGGPNYGYTF
TRBV7-3	TRBJ2-1	.	TRBD1	TGTGCCAGCAGCTCCGGACAGGGCAATGAGCAGTTCTTC	CASSSGQGNEQFF
TRBV7-9	TRBJ2-7	.	TRBD2	TGTGCCAGCAGCTCCAAGACTAGCAGATACGAGCAGTACTTC	CASSSKTSRYEQYF